What follows describes a single TCR beta chain. Its specificity is not known. The ends lost 3 bases at V and 4 bases at J; junction bases unmatched: 5. The CDR3 sequence is 15 residues long. Germline assignment: CDR1 LNHDA and CDR2 SQIVND (reference sequence). The sample is drawn from a study of CD8+ T cells in alopecia areata. Points from the study as a whole: Alopecia totalis/universalis scalp especially showed more expanded CD8+ clones than normal scalp.

cDNA reverse transcribed from extracted RNA served as the sequencing template. Clones were read by immunoSEQ multiplex PCR, and TCRdb kept only the in-frame ones, dropping some. The sample has around 290,000 clones, roughly 60% seen once. The treatment was: oral pan-JAK inhibitor, 5-10 mg twice daily. Alopecia areata patients had lesional scalp punch biopsies and peripheral blood taken from them. A FACSAria was used to sort CD4+ and CD8+ T cells. These cells came from PBMCs. The receptor comes from a human donor with alopecia areata. Here the sequenced sample was CD4+ T cells sorted from blood, taken at week 24, from a patient treated with tofacitinib. J is TRBJ2-2 and V is TRBV19; the match to TRBD2 covers 7 bases. The CDR3 loop reads CASSIATSITGELFF. Written as DNA, the CDR3 is TGTGCCAGTAGTATTGCGACTAGCATCACCGGGGAGCTGTTTTTT.